This TCR beta chain was profiled in a study of blood T cell repertoires in COVID-19. Study in general: Collection of acute and convalescent COVID-19 samples took place in the United States, Italy and Spain. In each case, the material was cDNA or gDNA derived from T cells, B-cell-depleted T cells, or PBMCs.

Per the authors' pipeline: Reference gene primer amplification gave nucleated cell count estimates. Assay: immunoSEQ multiplex PCR; the TCRdb copy retains only in-frame clones and omits some. V and J calls and clone size come straight from that table; D and trimming were deduced from the DNA. The sample yields roughly 73,000 clones, roughly nine tenths seen once. The CDR3 covers 14 residues. This TCR was sampled from a man older than 75 with acute or convalescent COVID-19. The chain combines TRBV21-1 with TRBJ1-5; the table assigns TRBD1, which was not confirmed against the DNA. TRBV21-1 is noted as a pseudogene. Sequences were obtained from peripheral blood. The CDR3 here is CASSNRTGYQPQHF. CDR3 in DNA: TGTGCCAGCAGCAACCGGACAGGTTATCAGCCCCAGCATTTT.